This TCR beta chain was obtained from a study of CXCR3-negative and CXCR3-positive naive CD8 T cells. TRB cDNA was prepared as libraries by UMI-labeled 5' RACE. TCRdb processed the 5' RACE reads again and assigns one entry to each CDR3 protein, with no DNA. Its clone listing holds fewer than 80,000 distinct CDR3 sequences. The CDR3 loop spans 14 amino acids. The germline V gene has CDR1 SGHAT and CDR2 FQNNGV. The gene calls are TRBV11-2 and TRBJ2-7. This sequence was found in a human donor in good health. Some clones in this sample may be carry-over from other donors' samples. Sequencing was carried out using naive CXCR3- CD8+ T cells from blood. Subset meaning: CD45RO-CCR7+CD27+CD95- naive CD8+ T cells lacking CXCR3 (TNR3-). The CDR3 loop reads CASSLGWASYEQYF.